A single sample gave rise to the 32 T cell receptor beta chains below, sequenced in a study of blood T cell repertoires in COVID-19. TCRdb's copy holds only in-frame clones and misses some; the assay was immunoSEQ multiplex PCR. The profile covers around 170,000 clones, with 80% to 90% appearing a single time and over 9.5% taken by the ten largest. The material sequenced was peripheral blood. These TCRs come from a woman older than 75 with COVID-19, enrolled during active disease.

This sequence joins TRBV6-2 or TRBV6-3 and TRBJ1-2; 11 nucleotides match TRBD1. Trimming cost V 0 bases and J 8 bases; bases outside gene matches: 8. The germline CDR1 and CDR2 sequences are MNHEY and SVGEGT. CDR3 length: 16 residues. Written as DNA, the CDR3 is TGTGCCAGCAGTTACTCCCGGACAGGGGGCGTCGAAGGCTACACCTTC. It yields the protein CASSYSRTGGVEGYTF.

V gene TRBV6-4 combines with J gene TRBJ1-2; D gene uncertain. CDR1 MRHNA and CDR2 SNTAGT come from the germline V gene. CDR3 length: 11 amino acids. Trimming shortened V by 8 bases and J by 4 bases, and 8 bases separated the two germline ends. The CDR3 spells CASRGFYGYTF. The CDR3 DNA reads TGTGCCAGCCGGGGTTTCTATGGCTACACCTTC.

This clone was seen once. The chain joins TRBV30 to TRBJ2-5; 8 bases are shared with TRBD2. Trimming cost V 5 bases and J 4 bases; bases outside gene matches: 3. The CDR3 totals 12 residues. Germline-derived CDR1 and CDR2 are GTSNPN and SVGIG (reference sequence). CDR3 region: CAWGTRGETQYF. The CDR3 bases are TGTGCCTGGGGGACTAGGGGAGAGACCCAGTACTTC. Looking up the rest from reference TRBV30 and TRBJ2-5 gives the full variable domain: SQTIHQWPATLVQPVGSPLSLECTVEGTSNPNLYWYRQAAGRGLQLLFYSVGIGQISSEVPQNLSASRPQDRQFILSSKKLLLSDSGFYLCAWGTRGETQYFGPGTRLLVL.

This clone occurred once. This sequence joins TRBV7-9 and TRBJ1-6; D gene unclear. CDR1 SEHNR and CDR2 FQNEAQ come from the germline V gene (reference sequence). V was cut by 5 bases and J by 10 bases, with 15 bases left in between. The CDR3 is 14 amino acids. CDR3 nucleotides: TGTGCCAGCAGCCTTGATCTCTCGCGCTCACCCCTCCACTTT. Translation gives CASSLDLSRSPLHF.

This clone was seen a single time. The rearrangement uses TRBV29-1 and TRBJ2-7; a weak D match, TRBD2 (5 bases). Germline V gives CDR1 SQVTM, CDR2 ANQGSEA. Trimming removed 6 bases at V and 6 bases at J, with 18 bases between. The CDR3 length is 13 residues. The CDR3 bases are TGCAGCGTGACGGCGCGACCACGGGGCGAGCAGTACTTC. Translated, it gives CSVTARPRGEQYF.

This clone was observed a single time. V is TRBV11-3 and J is TRBJ1-6; D gene uncertain. The CDR3 has 14 amino acids. Trimming shortened V by 5 bases and J by 5 bases, and 10 bases separated the two germline ends. Germline values: CDR1 SGHNT, CDR2 YENEEA. CDR3 coding DNA: TGTGCCAGCAGCCCGCGGGAGGATAATTCACCCCTCCACTTT. Translation: CASSPREDNSPLHF.

The chain uses TRBV4-1 and TRBJ2-3; D remains ambiguous. The germline V gene has CDR1 MGHRA and CDR2 YSYEKL. The CDR3 has 14 residues. V lost 1 base, J lost 2 bases, and 7 bases lay in between. This CDR3 reads CASSQVAVTDTQYF. CDR3 coding DNA: TGCGCCAGCAGCCAAGTGGCGGTCACAGATACGCAGTATTTT.

This sequence joins TRBV28 and TRBJ1-2, with 11 positions matching TRBD1. V lost 2 bases, J lost 4 bases, and 3 bases stayed unmatched. Germline loops: CDR1 MDHEN, CDR2 SYDVKM. This CDR3 has 15 amino acids. The CDR3: CASSLGTGGGYGYTF. CDR3 nucleotides: TGTGCCAGCAGTTTAGGGACAGGGGGGGGCTATGGCTACACCTTC.

The chain uses TRBV7-9 and TRBJ2-3; no clear D gene. This CDR3 spans 11 amino acids. Trimming took 4 bases from V and 3 from J, leaving 2 bases between them. Germline CDR1 SEHNR, CDR2 FQNEAQ (reference sequence). The CDR3 here is CASSSTDTQYF. The CDR3 DNA reads as TGTGCCAGCAGCTCAACAGATACGCAGTATTTT.

The chain has TRBV6-5 and TRBJ2-7; 11 bases match TRBD2. V shed 6 bases and J 2 bases; nucleotides not matched to a gene: 3. The germline V gene encodes CDR1 MNHEY and CDR2 SVGAGI. The CDR3 runs 14 residues. The CDR3 region is CASRRLAGPYEQYF. In DNA form, the CDR3 reads TGTGCCAGCAGGAGACTAGCGGGACCCTACGAGCAGTACTTC.

This clone appeared a few times. The chain uses TRBV21-1 and TRBJ2-3; the listed D gene, TRBD2, was not tested against the DNA. TRBV21-1 is a known pseudogene. The CDR3 is made up of 18 amino acids. CDR3 coding DNA: TGTGCCAGCAGCCCTGCGGGGAGGGAAGACCGGAGCACAGATACGCAGTATTTT. Its protein product is CASSPAGREDRSTDTQYF.

The J gene is TRBJ2-5, the V gene TRBV19; the match to TRBD2 covers 10 bases. The CDR3 covers 14 residues. Germline trimming cut 10 bases from V and 4 bases from J; bases unmatched to any gene: 9. Per the germline V gene, CDR1 is LNHDA and CDR2 is SQIVND (reference sequence). The CDR3 coding sequence is TGTGCCACAGGGGGGCTAGCGGGGGCAGAGACCCAGTACTTC. It translates to CATGGLAGAETQYF.

CDR3 protein: CASSPALGQGQYTEAFF. CDR3 DNA: TGTGCCAGCAGCCCAGCCCTAGGACAGGGGCAGTACACTGAAGCTTTCTTT. V gene TRBV11-3 combines with J gene TRBJ1-1; 9 bases map to TRBD1. After removal of 5 bases from V and 3 bases from J, the junction contained 13 bases not matched to a gene. CDR3 length: 17 residues. CDR1 and CDR2 from the germline V gene are SGHNT and YENEEA. Combining the CDR3 with reference TRBV11-3 and TRBJ1-1 gives the whole variable domain EAGVVQSPRYKIIEKKQPVAFWCNPISGHNTLYWYLQNLGQGPELLIRYENEEAVDDSQLPKDRFSAERLKGVDSTLKIQPAELGDSAVYLCASSPALGQGQYTEAFFGQGTRLTVV.

This chain joins TRBV19 and TRBJ2-1, with 7 nucleotides matching TRBD2. The CDR3 sequence is 15 residues long. The J segment lost 3 bases and the V segment lost 4 bases, leaving 6 bases of the junction unmatched. Looked up from germline, CDR1 is LNHDA and CDR2 is SQIVND (reference sequence). The CDR3 loop reads CASSTSSGVYNEQFF. DNA of the CDR3: TGTGCCAGTAGTACCTCTAGCGGAGTCTACAATGAGCAGTTCTTC.

The chain joins TRBV4-2 to TRBJ1-2, with D unclear. This CDR3 has 15 residues. Trimming removed 0 bases from V and 1 base from J, with 9 bases in between. Germline V gives CDR1 LGHNA, CDR2 YNFKEQ. This CDR3 is CASSQDIGDNYGYTF. The CDR3 nucleotides read TGTGCCAGCAGCCAAGATATCGGGGATAACTATGGCTACACCTTC.

This chain joins TRBV15 and TRBJ1-6, with D maybe TRBD1 (5 bases). Trimming shortened V by 3 bases and J by 14 bases, and 11 bases separated the two germline ends. This CDR3 region has 12 residues. The germline CDR1 and CDR2 sequences are LNHNV and YYDKDF (reference sequence). CDR3 sequence (DNA): TGTGCCACCAGCAGCACAGGTCCGACCCTCCACTTT. It codes for CATSSTGPTLHF. Full variable domain (outside the CDR3, taken from reference TRBV15 and TRBJ1-6): DAMVIQNPRYQVTQFGKPVTLSCSQTLNHNVMYWYQQKSSQAPKLLFHYYDKDFNNEADTPDNFQSRRPNTSFCFLDIRSPGLGDTAMYLCATSSTGPTLHFGNGTRLTVT.

The chain combines TRBV19 with TRBJ1-2; D is undetermined. Looked up from germline, CDR1 is LNHDA and CDR2 is SQIVND (reference sequence). V lost 5 bases and J lost 1, with 8 bases in between. This CDR3 comprises 13 residues. The CDR3 region is CASSATVNYGYTF. The CDR3 DNA reads as TGTGCCAGTAGTGCCACAGTTAACTATGGCTACACCTTC. The full variable domain, its missing parts supplied by reference TRBV19 and TRBJ1-2, is DGGITQSPKYLFRKEGQNVTLSCEQNLNHDAMYWYRQDPGQGLRLIYYSQIVNDFQKGDIAEGYSVSREKKESFPLTVTSAQKNPTAFYLCASSATVNYGYTFGSGTRLTVV.

The chain is built from TRBV28 and TRBJ2-1, with TRBD2 matching 7 bases. In germline, CDR1 is MDHEN, CDR2 SYDVKM. The length of the CDR3 is 14 residues. V trimming: 2 bases; J trimming: 4 bases; junction bases outside the gene matches: 2. In DNA, the CDR3 is TGTGCCAGCAGTTTAGGGCGGGGGTACAATGAGCAGTTCTTC. It specifies CASSLGRGYNEQFF.

This chain connects TRBV27 to TRBJ2-2; D remains ambiguous. Germline V gene sequence: CDR1 MNHEY, CDR2 SMNVEV (reference sequence). V was clipped by 7 bases and J by 3 bases, with 12 bases between them. The length of the CDR3 is 14 residues. The CDR3 DNA reads TGTGCCAGCACCACCCACTCGGACACCGGGGAGCTGTTTTTT. Its translation: CASTTHSDTGELFF.

V and J are TRBV20-1 and TRBJ1-2, with D possibly TRBD1 on 5 matching bases. In germline, CDR1 is DFQATT, CDR2 SNEGSKA (reference sequence). V lost 3 bases and J 4 bases, leaving 9 bases between the germline ends. The CDR3 is 12 amino acids. This CDR3 is CSASQGTYGYTF. The CDR3 DNA follows: TGCAGTGCTAGTCAGGGTACCTATGGCTACACCTTC.

The chain links TRBV20-1 to TRBJ1-1, with a tentative D call TRBD1 (5 bases). The CDR3 loop spans 14 amino acids. Germline V CDR1 and CDR2: DFQATT, SNEGSKA (reference sequence). The V gene lost 3 bases and the J gene lost 6 bases, with 17 bases spanning the gap. The CDR3 DNA follows: TGCAGTGCTAGTCTTTTCGCAGGGAAGCCTGAAGCTTTCTTT. Protein: CSASLFAGKPEAFF.

This sequence joins TRBV5-1 and TRBJ2-2, with 8 bases aligning to TRBD1. Trimming cost V 4 bases and J 3 bases; bases outside gene matches: 5. Germline V gene lookup returns CDR1 SGHRS and CDR2 YFSETQ. This CDR3 comprises 15 residues. The CDR3 bases are TGCGCCAGCAGCCTTGGGACAGGCTACACCGGGGAGCTGTTTTTT. Protein product: CASSLGTGYTGELFF.

The chain carries TRBV5-4 and TRBJ2-3, with D possibly being TRBD2 (7 bases). The germline V gene encodes CDR1 SGHNT and CDR2 YYREEE (reference sequence). Trimming pared 0 bases from V and 2 bases from J, leaving 13 bases between. The CDR3 is 16 amino acids. The CDR3 region is CASSLGGGQNTDTQYF. DNA for the CDR3: TGTGCCAGCAGCTTGGGCGGGGGCCAAAACACAGATACGCAGTATTTT.

The CDR3: CASSLGLQNIQYF. The CDR3 bases are TGCGCCAGCAGCTTGGGGCTGCAAAACATTCAGTACTTC. V gene TRBV5-1 combines with J gene TRBJ2-4; unclear D gene. Germline CDR1 SGHRS, CDR2 YFSETQ. CDR3 length: 13 residues. With 0 bases removed from V and 5 bases from J, the gap between germline ends came to 6 bases.

The gene calls are TRBV6-5 and TRBJ2-7, with 7 bases identical to TRBD1. The trim removed 6 bases at V and 4 bases at J, leaving 3 bases unmatched. Looked up from germline, CDR1 is MNHEY and CDR2 is SVGAGI. The CDR3 runs to 12 residues. In nucleotides, the CDR3 is TGTGCCAGCAGCAACAGGGGTTACGAGCAGTACTTC. Translation: CASSNRGYEQYF.

V gene TRBV5-1 combines with J gene TRBJ1-2; D call uncertain. Germline CDR1 reads SGHRS; CDR2 reads YFSETQ. V shed 5 bases and J shed 0 bases, with 5 bases lying between them. CDR3 size: 12 residues. The CDR3 nucleotides read TGCGCCAGCAGTCCAGCTAACTATGGCTACACCTTC. The encoded protein is CASSPANYGYTF.

This chain joins TRBV5-1 and TRBJ1-1, with TRBD1 matching over 10 bases. With V trimmed by 9 bases and J by 0 bases, 5 bases remained unmatched. The length of the CDR3 is 14 residues. Germline V gene sequence: CDR1 SGHRS, CDR2 YFSETQ. The CDR3 protein is CATGTGDLNTEAFF. DNA for the CDR3: TGCGCCACCGGGACAGGGGATTTGAACACTGAAGCTTTCTTT.

This clone was picked up a small number of times. The chain links TRBV2 to TRBJ2-1, with 10 bases identical to TRBD1. The CDR3 covers 18 residues. Germline values: CDR1 SNHLY, CDR2 FYNNEI. V lost 4 bases to trimming and J lost 7 bases; unmatched junction nucleotides: 16. CDR3 protein: CASSVRQGAVRRPNEQFF. In nucleotides, the CDR3 is TGTGCCAGCAGTGTGAGACAGGGGGCGGTCCGACGGCCTAATGAGCAGTTCTTC. The full variable domain, completed using reference TRBV2 and TRBJ2-1, is EPEVTQTPSHQVTQMGQEVILRCVPISNHLYFYWYRQILGQKVEFLVSFYNNEISEKSEIFDDQFSVERPDGSNFTLKIRSTKLEDSAMYFCASSVRQGAVRRPNEQFFGPGTRLTVL.

Only one count was recorded for this clone. The chain recombines TRBV28 with TRBJ2-3, with 7 bases lining up with TRBD2. The CDR3 loop spans 11 amino acids. Losses at the gene ends were 10 bases for V and 8 bases for J; bases not matched to a gene: 6. Germline lookup yields CDR1 MDHEN and CDR2 SYDVKM. CDR3 bases: TGTGCCACCTTTTGGGAGGGTACGCAGTATTTT. Translating it yields CATFWEGTQYF.

In its sample, this clone was seen a few times. The V and J genes are TRBV4-1 and TRBJ1-3; D gene uncertain. Per the germline V gene, CDR1 is MGHRA and CDR2 is YSYEKL. The germline V and J ends were trimmed by 1 base and 8 bases, with 18 bases remaining between them. The CDR3 sequence is 16 residues long. The CDR3, as DNA: TGCGCCAGCAGCCAAGTCTACGGGAGACCGCAATACACCATATATTTT. Translated, it gives CASSQVYGRPQYTIYF.

This CDR3 is CASRSLSYEQYF. CDR3 sequence (DNA): TGTGCCAGCAGGTCCCTATCCTACGAGCAGTACTTC. The V and J genes are TRBV27 and TRBJ2-7; no definite D call. V lost 6 bases to trimming and J lost 1 base, with 7 bases between them. The CDR3 has 12 amino acids. Germline assignment: CDR1 MNHEY and CDR2 SMNVEV (reference sequence).

The rearrangement links TRBV19 to TRBJ2-7; 8 nucleotides line up with TRBD1. Germline V lookup: CDR1 LNHDA, CDR2 SQIVND (reference sequence). The junction had 9 bases not matched to a gene; V was cut back by 8 bases and J by 0 bases. The CDR3 has 15 amino acids. The CDR3 loop is CASGRRDRSSYEQYF. CDR3 sequence (DNA): TGTGCCAGTGGGCGAAGGGACAGGAGCTCCTACGAGCAGTACTTC.